Following are 2 T cell receptor beta chains from one sample sequenced in a study of shared clonotypes between healthy human individuals. TCRdb keeps only in-frame clones here, not all; method: immunoSEQ multiplex PCR. The sample holds 2.3 million or so clones; 90% to 95% are singletons and the top ten take about 0.39%. The sample was naive CD4+ T cells from PBMCs. The subset here: CD45RA+ positively selected. The receptors come from a man aged 18-30 years in good health. Some clones in this sample may be carry-over from other donors' samples.

The genes are TRBV28 and TRBJ2-5; 10 bases agree with TRBD1. Trimming cost V 5 bases and J 4 bases; bases outside gene matches: 7. The CDR3 covers 15 residues. Germline V gene sequence: CDR1 MDHEN, CDR2 SYDVKM. CDR3 protein: CASSRGGTGAETQYF. CDR3 coding DNA: TGTGCCAGCAGTCGGGGCGGGACAGGGGCAGAGACCCAGTACTTC.

This rearrangement joins TRBV5-4 to TRBJ2-1; D is ambiguous. Trimming stripped 4 bases from V and 0 bases from J, with 11 bases between. Per the germline V gene, CDR1 is SGHNT and CDR2 is YYREEE (reference sequence). The CDR3 is made up of 15 amino acids. CDR3 protein: CASSPPGISYNEQFF. CDR3 coding DNA: TGTGCCAGCAGCCCACCCGGAATCTCCTACAATGAGCAGTTCTTC. The variable domain in full, completed from reference TRBV5-4 and TRBJ2-1, reads ETGVTQSPTHLIKTRGQQVTLRCSSQSGHNTVSWYQQALGQGPQFIFQYYREEENGRGNFPPRFSGLQFPNYSSELNVNALELDDSALYLCASSPPGISYNEQFFGPGTRLTVL.